What follows are 6 T cell receptor beta chains derived from one specimen sequenced in a study of T cell responses to AZD1222 COVID-19 vaccine. Repertoires were generated with immunoSEQ multiplex PCR, while TCRdb's copy carries only in-frame clones and drops some. The sample contains 140,000 to 150,000 clones, about 93% of which appear only once. Material: peripheral blood, obtained on day 0 of AZD1222 vaccination. These receptors were collected from an adult in good health.

The J gene is TRBJ2-7, the V gene TRBV5-3; TRBD1 aligns across 7 bases. TRBV5-3 has ORF status, its function being uncertain. V shed 4 bases and J 6 bases; nucleotides not matched to a gene: 22. The CDR3 sequence is 18 residues long. CDR3 nucleotides: TGTGCCAGAAGCCCTACCCCAAACCCCGACAGGGTCTTCTCCGAGCAGTACTTC. Protein product: CARSPTPNPDRVFSEQYF.

The table lists this clone with a few counts. The V and J genes are TRBV6-5 and TRBJ2-7; 9 bases map to TRBD1. V was pared by 6 bases and J by 5 bases, with 5 bases of the junction left unmatched. The CDR3 is 13 residues long. Germline lookup yields CDR1 MNHEY and CDR2 SVGAGI. The CDR3 coding sequence is TGTGCCAGCAGACAGGGGGCAGACAACGAGCAGTACTTC. Protein sequence: CASRQGADNEQYF.

This clone was counted once. The CDR3 protein is CAWIGTGTGYPYEQYF. CDR3 DNA: TGTGCCTGGATTGGTACCGGGACAGGGTACCCCTACGAGCAGTACTTC. V is TRBV30 and J is TRBJ2-7; TRBD1 aligns across 9 bases. Per the germline V gene, CDR1 is GTSNPN and CDR2 is SVGIG (reference sequence). J was trimmed by 2 bases and V by 4 bases; bases with no gene match: 12. This CDR3 contains 16 residues.

The genes are TRBV19 and TRBJ2-5; D may be TRBD2 (6 bases). Trimming pared 3 bases from V and 4 bases from J, leaving 9 bases between. Per the germline V gene, CDR1 is LNHDA and CDR2 is SQIVND (reference sequence). CDR3 size: 13 residues. CDR3 DNA: TGTGCCAGTAGTATCTCCGGGGGAGAGACCCAGTACTTC. It specifies CASSISGGETQYF.

The J gene is TRBJ2-2, the V gene TRBV24-1; TRBD2 might be the D (6 bases). The CDR3 is 15 amino acids. Trimming stripped 5 bases from V and 5 bases from J, with 14 bases between. Germline loops: CDR1 KGHDR, CDR2 SFDVKD. The CDR3 bases are TGTGCCACCAGTGGTTCTAGCGATTCGACCGGGGAGCTGTTTTTT. Amino acid sequence: CATSGSSDSTGELFF.

The chain joins TRBV2 to TRBJ2-1, with a possible D match to TRBD2 (6 bases). Trimming took off 2 bases at V and 8 bases at J, with 25 bases between the two ends. Germline V lookup: CDR1 SNHLY, CDR2 FYNNEI. There are 18 residues in the CDR3. CDR3: CASSELVGVSSVGDEQFF. In DNA form, the CDR3 reads TGTGCCAGCAGTGAACTCGTAGGGGTCTCTAGCGTGGGAGATGAGCAGTTCTTC.